By share, the clone carrying this T cell receptor (beta chain) ranks as medium-sized. The record originates from a study of blood T cell repertoires in COVID-19. Measured with immunoSEQ multiplex PCR; TCRdb has only the in-frame clones, and not every one. The data hold 200,000 or so clones, with 86% observed a single time. Germline values: CDR1 LGHNA, CDR2 YSLEER. V lost 8 bases to trimming and J lost 3 bases; unmatched junction nucleotides: 7. The CDR3 sequence is 15 residues long. The clonotype was recovered from a woman in her thirties or forties with acute COVID-19. The chain links TRBV4-3 to TRBJ2-1; 10 positions match TRBD1. Material: PBMCs or T cells enriched from blood (not recorded which). The CDR3 is CASGDGQGGYNEQFF. The CDR3 DNA reads TGCGCCAGCGGTGACGGACAGGGGGGCTACAATGAGCAGTTCTTC.